The 2 T cell receptor beta chains below come from one sample, sequenced in a study of blood T cells in healthy people across ages. The use of a sample-barcoded 5' primer and a J-beta primer mix characterized a second PCR of roughly 6 to 11 cycles. TCRdb passed the 5' RACE reads through MiXCR, listing each CDR3 protein once. The table records 1.5 million to 1.9 million distinct CDR3 sequences, less than 45% of them present only once. Material for sequencing was blood. These TCRs come from a woman aged 18-29 years in good health.

This sequence joins TRBV7-9 and TRBJ2-1; 11 bases are shared with TRBD2. V shed 4 bases, J shed 0 bases, and the junction held 8 bases outside the gene matches. The CDR3 totals 18 residues. Germline V lookup: CDR1 SEHNR, CDR2 FQNEAQ (reference sequence). The DNA of the CDR3 is TGTGCCAGCAGCTCCGGGACTAGCGGATGGAGCTCCTACAATGAGCAGTTCTTC. The encoded protein is CASSSGTSGWSSYNEQFF.

The CDR3 reads CSARTGGQETQYF. CDR3 sequence (DNA): TGCAGCGCGAGGACAGGGGGGCAAGAGACCCAGTACTTC. The chain links TRBV29-1 to TRBJ2-5, with 10 bases that match TRBD1. The CDR3 covers 13 residues. The germline CDR1 and CDR2 sequences are SQVTM and ANQGSEA. J gave up 2 bases and V 7 bases, and 4 bases lay outside the gene matches.